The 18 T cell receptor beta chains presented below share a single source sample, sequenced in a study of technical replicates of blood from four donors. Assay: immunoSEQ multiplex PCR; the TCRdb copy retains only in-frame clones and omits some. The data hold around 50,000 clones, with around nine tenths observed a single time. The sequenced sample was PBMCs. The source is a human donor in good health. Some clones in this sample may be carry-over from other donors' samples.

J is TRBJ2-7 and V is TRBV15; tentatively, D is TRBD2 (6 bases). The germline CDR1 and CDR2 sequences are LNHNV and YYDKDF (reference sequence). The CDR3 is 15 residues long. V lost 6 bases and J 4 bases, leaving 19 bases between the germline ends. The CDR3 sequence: CATRGESGAVYEQYF. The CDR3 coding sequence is TGTGCCACCAGGGGTGAGTCGGGAGCGGTGTACGAGCAGTACTTC.

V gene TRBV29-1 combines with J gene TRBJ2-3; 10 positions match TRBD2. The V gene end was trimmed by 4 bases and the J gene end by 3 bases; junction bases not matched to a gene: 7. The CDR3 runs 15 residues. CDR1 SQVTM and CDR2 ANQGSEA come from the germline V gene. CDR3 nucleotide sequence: TGCAGCGTTGGTATAGCGGGAGGAGTAACAGATACGCAGTATTTT. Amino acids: CSVGIAGGVTDTQYF.

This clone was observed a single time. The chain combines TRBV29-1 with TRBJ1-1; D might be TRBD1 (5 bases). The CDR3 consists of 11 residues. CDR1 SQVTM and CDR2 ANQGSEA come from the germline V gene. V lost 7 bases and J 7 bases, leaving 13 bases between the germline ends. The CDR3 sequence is CSANYRSEAFF. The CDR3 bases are TGCAGCGCGAACTACAGGAGTGAAGCTTTCTTT.

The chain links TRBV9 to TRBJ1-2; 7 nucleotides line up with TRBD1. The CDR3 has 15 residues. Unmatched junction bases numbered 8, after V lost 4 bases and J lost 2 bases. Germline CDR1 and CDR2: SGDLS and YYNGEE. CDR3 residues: CASSPWDRDNYGYTF. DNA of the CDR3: TGTGCCAGCAGCCCCTGGGACAGAGACAACTATGGCTACACCTTC. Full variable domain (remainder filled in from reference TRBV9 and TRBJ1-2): DSGVTQTPKHLITATGQRVTLRCSPRSGDLSVYWYQQSLDQGLQFLIQYYNGEERAKGNILERFSAQQFPDLHSELNLSSLELGDSALYFCASSPWDRDNYGYTFGSGTRLTVV.

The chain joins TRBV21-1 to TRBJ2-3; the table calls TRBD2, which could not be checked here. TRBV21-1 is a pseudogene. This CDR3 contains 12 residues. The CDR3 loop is CASNGGSDTQYF. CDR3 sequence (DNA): TGTGCCAGCAATGGGGGGTCGGATACGCAGTATTTT.

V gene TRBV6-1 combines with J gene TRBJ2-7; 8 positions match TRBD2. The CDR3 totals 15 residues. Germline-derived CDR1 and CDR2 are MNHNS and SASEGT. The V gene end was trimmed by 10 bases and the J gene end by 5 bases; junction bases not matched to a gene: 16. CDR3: CAITTGKAGEHEQYF. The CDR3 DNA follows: TGTGCCATCACAACGGGTAAAGCGGGAGAACACGAGCAGTACTTC.

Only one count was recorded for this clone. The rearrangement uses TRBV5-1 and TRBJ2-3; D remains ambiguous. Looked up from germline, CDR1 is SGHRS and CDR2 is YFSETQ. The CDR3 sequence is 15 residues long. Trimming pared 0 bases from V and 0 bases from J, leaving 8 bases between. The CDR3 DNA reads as TGCGCCAGCAGCTTGGGGAGTGATAGCACAGATACGCAGTATTTT. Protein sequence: CASSLGSDSTDTQYF.

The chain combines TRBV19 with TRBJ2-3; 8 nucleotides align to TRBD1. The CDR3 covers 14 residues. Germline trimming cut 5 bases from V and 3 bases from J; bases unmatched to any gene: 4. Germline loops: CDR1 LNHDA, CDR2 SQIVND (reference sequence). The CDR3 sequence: CASSGQGLTDTQYF. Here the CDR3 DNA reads TGTGCCAGTAGTGGACAGGGCTTGACAGATACGCAGTATTTT. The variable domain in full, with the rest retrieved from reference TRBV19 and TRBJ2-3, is DGGITQSPKYLFRKEGQNVTLSCEQNLNHDAMYWYRQDPGQGLRLIYYSQIVNDFQKGDIAEGYSVSREKKESFPLTVTSAQKNPTAFYLCASSGQGLTDTQYFGPGTRLTVL.

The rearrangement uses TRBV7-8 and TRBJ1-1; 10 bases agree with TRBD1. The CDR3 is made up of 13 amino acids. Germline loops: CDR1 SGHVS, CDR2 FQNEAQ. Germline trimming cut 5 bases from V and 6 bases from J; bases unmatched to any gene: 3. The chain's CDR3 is CASSIGQGAEAFF. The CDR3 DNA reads TGTGCCAGCAGCATAGGACAGGGGGCTGAAGCTTTCTTT.

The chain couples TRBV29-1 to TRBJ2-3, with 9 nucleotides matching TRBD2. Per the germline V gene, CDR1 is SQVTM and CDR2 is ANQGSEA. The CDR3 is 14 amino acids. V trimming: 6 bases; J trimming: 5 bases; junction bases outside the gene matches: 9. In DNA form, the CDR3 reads TGCAGCGTCGAAATAGCGGGAGAGAGAGATACGCAGTATTTT. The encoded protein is CSVEIAGERDTQYF.

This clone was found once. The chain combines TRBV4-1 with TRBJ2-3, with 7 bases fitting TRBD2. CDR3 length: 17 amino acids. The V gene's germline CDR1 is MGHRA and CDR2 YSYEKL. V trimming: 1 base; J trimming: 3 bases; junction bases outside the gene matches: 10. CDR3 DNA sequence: TGCGCCAGCAGCCAAGGTATCCTAGCGGCGCAAACAGATACGCAGTATTTT. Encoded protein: CASSQGILAAQTDTQYF.

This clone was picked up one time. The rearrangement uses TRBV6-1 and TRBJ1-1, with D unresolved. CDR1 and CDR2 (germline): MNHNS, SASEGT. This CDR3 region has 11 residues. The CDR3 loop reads CAERGNTEAFF. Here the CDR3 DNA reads TGTGCGGAGCGGGGGAACACTGAAGCTTTCTTT.

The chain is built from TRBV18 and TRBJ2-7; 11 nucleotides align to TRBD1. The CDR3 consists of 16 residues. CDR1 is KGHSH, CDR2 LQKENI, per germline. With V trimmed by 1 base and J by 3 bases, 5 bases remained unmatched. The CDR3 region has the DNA TGTGCCAGCTCACCACTTACCGGGACAGGGGGCTACGAGCAGTACTTC. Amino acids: CASSPLTGTGGYEQYF.

The CDR3 region has the DNA TGTGCCAGCTCACCAAGACAAATTATTTCCTACGAGCAGTACTTC. Translated, it gives CASSPRQIISYEQYF. The rearrangement links TRBV18 to TRBJ2-7; D remains ambiguous. The CDR3 runs to 15 residues. Germline CDR1 reads KGHSH; CDR2 reads LQKENI. V was pared by 2 bases and J by 1 base, with 12 bases between.

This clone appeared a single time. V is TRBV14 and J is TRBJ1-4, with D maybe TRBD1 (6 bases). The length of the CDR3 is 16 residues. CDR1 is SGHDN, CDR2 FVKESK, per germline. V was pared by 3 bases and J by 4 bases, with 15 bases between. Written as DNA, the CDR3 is TGTGCCAGCAGCCATATCCCGGACAGTATTAATGAAAAACTGTTTTTT. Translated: CASSHIPDSINEKLFF.

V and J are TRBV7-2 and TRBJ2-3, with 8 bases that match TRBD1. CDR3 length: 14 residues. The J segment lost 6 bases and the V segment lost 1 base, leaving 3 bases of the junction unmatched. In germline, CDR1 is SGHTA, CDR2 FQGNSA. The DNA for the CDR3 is TGTGCCAGCAGCTTAGGCAGGGGGCCGGATACGCAGTATTTT. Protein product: CASSLGRGPDTQYF.

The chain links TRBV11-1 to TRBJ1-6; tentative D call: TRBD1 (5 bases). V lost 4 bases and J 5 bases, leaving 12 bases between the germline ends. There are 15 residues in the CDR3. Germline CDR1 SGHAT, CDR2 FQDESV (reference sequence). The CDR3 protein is CASSSSGMDNSPLHF. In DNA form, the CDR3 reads TGTGCCAGCAGCTCCTCAGGGATGGATAATTCACCCCTCCACTTT.

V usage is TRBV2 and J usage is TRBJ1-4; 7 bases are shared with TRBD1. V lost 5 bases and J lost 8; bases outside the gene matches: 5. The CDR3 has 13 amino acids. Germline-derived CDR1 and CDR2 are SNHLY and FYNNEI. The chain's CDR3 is CASSYRGREKLFF. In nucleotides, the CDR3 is TGTGCCAGCAGTTACAGGGGAAGAGAAAAACTGTTTTTT.